These T cell receptor beta chains were read from a single sample in a study of blood T cell repertoires in COVID-19. The table came from immunoSEQ multiplex PCR; TCRdb's copy has only in-frame clones and leaves some out. The sample shows roughly 140,000 clones, around nine tenths of them seen only once. The sequencing sample was made of peripheral blood. The receptors were sampled from a woman between 65 and 79 years old with acute or convalescent COVID-19. Both conserved end residues are part of each CDR3. The D gene is left open where the match is weak. Expanded clones are given a class, and other clones once, few, many or no size at all.

TRBJ1-5,TRBV7-2,-,-,TGTGCCAGCAGCGTCCACGCAGGGGACCGCAATCAGCCCCAGCATTTT,CASSVHAGDRNQPQHF
TRBJ1-1,TRBV14,few,TRBD1,TGTGCCAGCAGCCTCCGAACATTGACAGGGGACACTGAAGCTTTCTTT,CASSLRTLTGDTEAFF
TRBJ1-1,TRBV7-9,once,TRBD1,TGTGCCAGCAGCTTGACAGGGTTAAACACTGAAGCTTTCTTT,CASSLTGLNTEAFF
TRBJ2-2,TRBV11-2,-,-,TGTGCCAGCAGTCCAGGGGGGCAGGTGACCGGGGAGCTGTTTTTT,CASSPGGQVTGELFF
TRBJ1-1,TRBV2,-,TRBD1,TGTGCCAGCAAGTCGCCGGCAGGGGGCCACACTGAAGCTTTCTTT,CASKSPAGGHTEAFF
TRBJ2-1,TRBV20-1,-,-,TGCAGTGCTAGTCAGGAATGGGGGGCCTACAATGAGCAGTTCTTC,CSASQEWGAYNEQFF
TRBJ2-3,TRBV4-2,-,TRBD2,TGTGCCAGCAGCCAAGATGTTAGCGGGGGAGCCACTAGCACAGATACGCAGTATTTT,CASSQDVSGGATSTDTQYF
TRBJ1-3,TRBV3-1/TRBV3-2,-,-,TGTGCCAGCAGCCTCCCTCGGTCTGGAAACACCATATATTTT,CASSLPRSGNTIYF
TRBJ1-4,TRBV18,-,-,TGTGCCAGCTCACCTAATAATGAAAAACTGTTTTTT,CASSPNNEKLFF
TRBJ1-4,TRBV5-6,-,-,TGTGCCAGCAGCTTCATAGGAGGGATCGCTGGAGGGGAAAAACTGTTTTTT,CASSFIGGIAGGEKLFF
TRBJ1-1,TRBV19,-,-,TGTGCCAGTCATAATGCCGGGACACTAAACACTGAAGCTTTCTTT,CASHNAGTLNTEAFF
TRBJ1-5,TRBV12-3/TRBV12-4,-,-,TGTGCCAGCAGTTCACAGGGTAGGCAGCCCCAGCATTTT,CASSSQGRQPQHF
TRBJ1-5,TRBV5-1,-,TRBD1,TGCGCCAGCAGCTCGGGGACAGGAGGGGGACAGCCCCAGCATTTT,CASSSGTGGGQPQHF
TRBJ1-1,TRBV3-1/TRBV3-2,-,TRBD1,TGTGCCAGCAGCCAAGTTGGACAGGGTAAAGCTTTCTTT,CASSQVGQGKAFF
TRBJ2-5,TRBV29-1,few,-,TGCAGCGTTAACGGGGGCCAAGAGACCCAGTACTTC,CSVNGGQETQYF
TRBJ1-1,TRBV14,-,TRBD1,TGTGCCAGCAGGGGACAGGGGGTCGCTGAAGCTTTCTTT,CASRGQGVAEAFF
TRBJ2-2,TRBV7-2,-,-,TGTGCCAGCAGCTTGACTTACACCGGGGAGCTGTTTTTT,CASSLTYTGELFF
TRBJ2-2,TRBV4-1,-,TRBD1,TGCGCCAGCAGCCCAGGCAGAGGGGGCCCCGGGGAGCTGTTTTTT,CASSPGRGGPGELFF
TRBJ2-3,TRBV14,-,-,TGTGCCAGCAGCCAAGGGTCATCCCGGACGCAGTATTTT,CASSQGSSRTQYF
TRBJ2-3,TRBV3-1/TRBV3-2,once,TRBD2,TGTGCCAGCAGCCTCTCGGGGCTAGCGGACACAGATACGCAGTATTTT,CASSLSGLADTDTQYF
TRBJ1-3,TRBV7-9,-,-,TGTGCCAGCAGCTTAGACGCAGGAATCTCTGGAAACACCATATATTTT,CASSLDAGISGNTIYF
TRBJ2-4,TRBV10-3,-,-,TGTGCCATCAGTGGGGGGGAGTGGGACATTCAGTACTTC,CAISGGEWDIQYF
TRBJ1-5,TRBV19,-,-,TGTGCCAGTAGTATAAGCCAAAATCAGCCCCAGCATTTT,CASSISQNQPQHF